Presented here are 18 T cell receptor beta chains from one specimen sequenced in a study of T cells in Graves' hyperthyroidism and ophthalmopathy. Amplified TCR beta CDR3 regions derived from RNA transcripts. Carried out on the TCR CDR3, a first-round RT-PCR used the HTBI primer set. TCRdb re-called the multiplex PCR reads through MiXCR, storing one row per CDR3 protein. The repertoire holds a few hundred thousand distinct CDR3 sequences, with 40% to 55% as singletons. The specimen was peripheral blood or thyroid tissue (not recorded which). Source of these receptors: an adult woman with Graves' disease, either hyperthyroidism or ophthalmopathy (not recorded which).

V gene TRBV25-1 combines with J gene TRBJ2-7; the D gene is possibly TRBD2 (6 bases). The CDR3 spans 17 residues. Per germline, CDR1 MGHDK and CDR2 SYGVNS. V was trimmed by 1 base and J by 2 bases, leaving 18 bases between them. The CDR3 region has the DNA TGTGCCAGCAGTGAATCCGTGGGGCTAGCGAGTCCCTACGAGCAGTACTTC. The encoded protein is CASSESVGLASPYEQYF.

There are many counts of this clonotype. In nucleotides, the CDR3 is TGTGCCAGCCTCCAGGCAACTAATGAAAAACTGTTTTTT. This gives the protein CASLQATNEKLFF. The genes are TRBV7-9 and TRBJ1-4; D gene uncertain. Germline V gives CDR1 SEHNR, CDR2 FQNEAQ (reference sequence). The germline V and J ends were trimmed by 8 bases and 0 bases, with 7 bases remaining between them. The CDR3 has 13 amino acids.

This clonotype has a count of ten or more. In DNA, the CDR3 is TGTGCCATCAGTGGGCCGGTTGGGGGCACCTACGAGCAGTACTTC. Encoded protein: CAISGPVGGTYEQYF. The chain has TRBV10-3 and TRBJ2-7; TRBD1 is a possible D gene (6 bases). V lost 4 bases, J lost 2 bases, and 15 bases lay in between. The CDR3 has 15 amino acids. The germline gives CDR1 ENHRY, CDR2 SYGVKD.

V gene TRBV29-1 combines with J gene TRBJ1-2; 8 positions agree with TRBD1. The CDR3 sequence is 11 residues long. Germline V gives CDR1 SQVTM, CDR2 ANQGSEA. V lost 7 bases, J lost 8 bases, and 6 bases stayed unmatched. The CDR3 bases are TGCAGCGGCGGAGGACAGGGCGGCTACACCTTC. The encoded protein is CSGGGQGGYTF.

The chain joins TRBV9 to TRBJ1-2; D remains ambiguous. Between the trimmed V and J ends, which lost 6 bases and 3 bases, there was a span of 6 bases. The CDR3 loop spans 11 amino acids. CDR1 is SGDLS and CDR2 is YYNGEE in the germline V gene. CDR3 DNA: TGTGCCAGCACCAACCACTATGGCTACACCTTC. As protein: CASTNHYGYTF.

J is TRBJ2-5 and V is TRBV14, with D possibly called TRBD1 or TRBD2 (5 bases each). Germline CDR1 and CDR2: SGHDN and FVKESK. Trimming cost V 0 bases and J 5 bases, with 22 bases left between them. The CDR3 is 18 residues long. The CDR3 DNA reads as TGTGCCAGCAGCCAAGATCTGAGGGGTCCGAATACCCACGAGACCCAGTACTTC. This gives the protein CASSQDLRGPNTHETQYF.

This clonotype was detected ten times or more. This rearrangement joins TRBV29-1 to TRBJ1-3; D is undetermined. The germline V gene encodes CDR1 SQVTM and CDR2 ANQGSEA. Trimming cost V 4 bases and J 4 bases, with 8 bases left between them. The CDR3 runs 12 residues. In nucleotides, the CDR3 is TGCAGCGTTGTGGGCAGGGGAAACACCATATATTTT. Translating it yields CSVVGRGNTIYF.

This clonotype was observed many times. J is TRBJ1-5 and V is TRBV28; D gene uncertain. The V gene's germline CDR1 is MDHEN and CDR2 SYDVKM. The CDR3 loop spans 12 amino acids. Between the trimmed V and J ends, which lost 4 bases and 9 bases, there was a span of 10 bases. CDR3 protein: CASSSWSLPQHF. The CDR3 bases are TGTGCCAGCAGTTCATGGTCCCTGCCCCAGCATTTT.

This clonotype was counted many times. The gene calls are TRBV20-1 and TRBJ1-1; D remains ambiguous. This CDR3 has 11 amino acids. Germline CDR1 is DFQATT and CDR2 is SNEGSKA (reference sequence). The ends were cut back, 5 bases at V and 3 bases at J, with 7 bases in the middle. CDR3 DNA sequence: TGCAGTGCTGCCGTGGACACTGAAGCTTTCTTT. It translates to CSAAVDTEAFF.

The genes are TRBV7-2 and TRBJ1-5; perhaps TRBD1 as D (6 bases). The CDR3 is 16 residues long. Germline V gene sequence: CDR1 SGHTA, CDR2 FQGNSA. V was cut by 1 base and J by 2 bases, with 12 bases left in between. The DNA of the CDR3 is TGTGCCAGCAGCTTAGGGGGGCAGGCGGGCAATCAGCCCCAGCATTTT. Translation gives CASSLGGQAGNQPQHF.

This clonotype was picked up many times. J is TRBJ2-7 and V is TRBV10-3, with TRBD1 matching over 7 bases. Germline assignment: CDR1 ENHRY and CDR2 SYGVKD. V lost 2 bases, J lost 5 bases, and 6 bases stayed unmatched. There are 14 residues in the CDR3. CDR3 DNA sequence: TGTGCCATCAGTGAGAGACAGGGAAAGAACGAGCAGTACTTC. The encoded protein is CAISERQGKNEQYF.

The table lists this clonotype with a count of one. In nucleotides, the CDR3 is TGTGCCAGCAGCTTAGTTGGCGGGAGGGGGACCCAGTACTTC. It is translated as CASSLVGGRGTQYF. The V gene is TRBV7-8, the J gene TRBJ2-5, with 9 bases matching TRBD2. Looked up from germline, CDR1 is SGHVS and CDR2 is FQNEAQ. Unmatched junction bases numbered 4, after V lost 1 base and J lost 7 bases. The CDR3 sequence is 14 residues long.

The rearrangement links TRBV29-1 to TRBJ1-1; tentatively, D is TRBD1 (5 bases). The CDR3 length is 14 residues. Germline lookup yields CDR1 SQVTM and CDR2 ANQGSEA. Trimming removed 8 bases from V and 6 bases from J, with 22 bases in between. The CDR3 DNA reads TGCAGCTTAGCTAGGGGAGGACTTTCCCCTGAAGCTTTCTTT. This encodes CSLARGGLSPEAFF.

This clonotype appeared a few times. The V call is TRBV16, the J call TRBJ1-2; 8 bases line up with TRBD1. This CDR3 is 13 amino acids long. Germline trimming cut 7 bases from V and 7 bases from J; bases unmatched to any gene: 8. The germline CDR1 and CDR2 sequences are KGHSY and FQNENV. CDR3 bases: TGTGCCAGCAAACAATCCGGGACAGGTGGCTACACCTTC. Amino acids: CASKQSGTGGYTF.

The V gene is TRBV6-1, the J gene TRBJ1-1; the D gene is possibly TRBD1 (5 bases). This CDR3 comprises 15 residues. Germline CDR1 MNHNS, CDR2 SASEGT. V lost 8 bases to trimming and J lost 5 bases, with 21 bases between them. The CDR3 region has the DNA TGTGCCAGCGGGACTAGCGGGGAGGCGCGGACTGAAGCTTTCTTT. Translation: CASGTSGEARTEAFF.

The CDR3: CSVPTTGTVLTEAFF. The CDR3 coding sequence is TGCAGCGTCCCCACGACAGGGACGGTGTTAACTGAAGCTTTCTTT. This chain links TRBV29-1 with TRBJ1-1; 7 positions match TRBD1. The CDR3 covers 15 residues. After removal of 6 bases from V and 5 bases from J, the junction contained 15 bases not matched to a gene. Germline CDR1 SQVTM, CDR2 ANQGSEA.

This clonotype occurred many times. This chain links TRBV19 with TRBJ2-2; D is unclear. The germline V and J ends were trimmed by 7 bases and 0 bases, with 15 bases remaining between them. The CDR3 contains 16 residues. CDR1 and CDR2 (germline): LNHDA, SQIVND (reference sequence). The CDR3, as DNA: TGTGCCAGTACCACCCTCGCGTATGCGAACACCGGGGAGCTGTTTTTT. Amino acids: CASTTLAYANTGELFF.

The V gene is TRBV25-1, the J gene TRBJ2-5; D possibly corresponds to TRBD1 (5 bases). Germline values: CDR1 MGHDK, CDR2 SYGVNS. The CDR3 consists of 14 residues. Deletions cut 1 base from V and 3 bases from J, with 9 bases between. DNA of the CDR3: TGTGCCAGCAGTGAATTTGGGGCAGAAGAGACCCAGTACTTC. It is translated as CASSEFGAEETQYF. The full variable domain, with the rest looked up from reference TRBV25-1 and TRBJ2-5, is EADIYQTPRYLVIGTGKKITLECSQTMGHDKMYWYQQDPGMELHLIHYSYGVNSTEKGDLSSESTVSRIRTEHFPLTLESARPSHTSQYLCASSEFGAEETQYFGPGTRLLVL.